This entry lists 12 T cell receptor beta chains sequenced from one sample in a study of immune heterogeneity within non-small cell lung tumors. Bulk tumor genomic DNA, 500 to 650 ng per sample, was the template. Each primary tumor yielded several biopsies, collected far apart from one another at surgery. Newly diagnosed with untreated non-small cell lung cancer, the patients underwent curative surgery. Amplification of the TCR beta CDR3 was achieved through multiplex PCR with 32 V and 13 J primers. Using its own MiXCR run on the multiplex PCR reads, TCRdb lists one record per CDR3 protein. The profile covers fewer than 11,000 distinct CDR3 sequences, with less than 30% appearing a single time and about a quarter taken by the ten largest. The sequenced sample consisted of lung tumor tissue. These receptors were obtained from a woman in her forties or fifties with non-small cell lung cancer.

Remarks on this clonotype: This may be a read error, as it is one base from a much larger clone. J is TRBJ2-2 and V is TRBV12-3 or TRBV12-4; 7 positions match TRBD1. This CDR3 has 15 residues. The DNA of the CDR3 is TGTGCCAGCAGTTTGGGACAGATGGTGACCGGGGAGCAGTTTTTT. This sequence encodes CASSLGQMVTGEQFF.

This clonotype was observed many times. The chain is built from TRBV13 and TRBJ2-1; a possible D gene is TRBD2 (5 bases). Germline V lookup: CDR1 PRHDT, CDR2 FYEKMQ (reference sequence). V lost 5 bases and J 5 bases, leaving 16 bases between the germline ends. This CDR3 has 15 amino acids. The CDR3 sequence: CASSRRMDGNNEQFF. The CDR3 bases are TGTGCCAGCAGCCGACGAATGGACGGGAACAATGAGCAGTTCTTC.

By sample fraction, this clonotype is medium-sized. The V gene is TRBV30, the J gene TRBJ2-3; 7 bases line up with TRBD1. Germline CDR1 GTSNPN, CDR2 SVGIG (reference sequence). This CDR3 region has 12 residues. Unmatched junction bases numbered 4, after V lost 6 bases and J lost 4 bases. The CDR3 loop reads CACRQGPDTQYF. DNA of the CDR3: TGTGCCTGTAGACAGGGACCAGATACGCAGTATTTT.

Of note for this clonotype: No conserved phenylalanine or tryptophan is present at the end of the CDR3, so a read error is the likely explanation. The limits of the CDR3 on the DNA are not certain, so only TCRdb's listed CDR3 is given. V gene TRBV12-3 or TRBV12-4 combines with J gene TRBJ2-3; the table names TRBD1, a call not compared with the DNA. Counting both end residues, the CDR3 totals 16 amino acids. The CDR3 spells CASSPPDRAYEQYFGP.

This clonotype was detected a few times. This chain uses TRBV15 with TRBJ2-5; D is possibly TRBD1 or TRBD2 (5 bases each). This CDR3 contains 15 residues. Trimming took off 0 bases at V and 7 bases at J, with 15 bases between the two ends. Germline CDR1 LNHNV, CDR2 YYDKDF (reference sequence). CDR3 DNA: TGTGCCACCAGCAGAGATAATTTGGGGGTCGGGACCCAGTACTTC. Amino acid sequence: CATSRDNLGVGTQYF.

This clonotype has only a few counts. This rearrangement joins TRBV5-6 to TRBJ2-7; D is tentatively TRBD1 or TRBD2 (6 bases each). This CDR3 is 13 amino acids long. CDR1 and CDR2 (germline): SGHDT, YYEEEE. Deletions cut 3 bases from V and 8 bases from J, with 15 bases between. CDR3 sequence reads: CASSSGLGGKQYF. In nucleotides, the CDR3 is TGTGCCAGCAGCTCTGGACTGGGGGGCAAGCAGTACTTC. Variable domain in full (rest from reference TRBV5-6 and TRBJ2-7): DAGVTQSPTHLIKTRGQQVTLRCSPKSGHDTVSWYQQALGQGPQFIFQYYEEEERQRGNFPDRFSGHQFPNYSSELNVNALLLGDSALYLCASSSGLGGKQYFGPGTRLTVT.

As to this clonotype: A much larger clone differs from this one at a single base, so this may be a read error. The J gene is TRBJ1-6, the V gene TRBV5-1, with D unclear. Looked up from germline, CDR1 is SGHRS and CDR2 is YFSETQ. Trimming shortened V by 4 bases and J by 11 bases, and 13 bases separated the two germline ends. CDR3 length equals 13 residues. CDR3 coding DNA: TGCGCCAGCAGCCCCCTGGGAGGTCCACCCCTCCACTTT. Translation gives CASSPLGGPPLHF.

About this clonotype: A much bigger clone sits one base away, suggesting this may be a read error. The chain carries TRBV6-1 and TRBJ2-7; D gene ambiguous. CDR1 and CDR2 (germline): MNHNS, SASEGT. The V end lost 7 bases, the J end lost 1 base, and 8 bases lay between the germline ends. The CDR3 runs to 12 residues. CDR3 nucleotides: TGTGCCAGCATCCATCCTTCCTACGAGCAGTACTTC. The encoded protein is CASIHPSYEQYF.

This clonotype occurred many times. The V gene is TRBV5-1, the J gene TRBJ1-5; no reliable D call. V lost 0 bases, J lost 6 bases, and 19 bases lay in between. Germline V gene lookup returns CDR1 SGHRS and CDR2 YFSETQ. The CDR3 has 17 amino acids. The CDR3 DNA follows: TGCGCCAGCAGCTTGGGCATCGGCGGGATAGCGAGTCAGCCCCAGCATTTT. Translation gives CASSLGIGGIASQPQHF.

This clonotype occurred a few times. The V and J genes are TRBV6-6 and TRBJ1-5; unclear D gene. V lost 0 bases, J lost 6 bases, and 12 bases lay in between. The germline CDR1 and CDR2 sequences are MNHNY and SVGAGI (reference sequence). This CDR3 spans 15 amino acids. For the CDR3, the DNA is TGTGCCAGCAGTTACTCGAGCGGGGTAGGTCAGCCCCAGCATTTT. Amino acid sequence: CASSYSSGVGQPQHF.

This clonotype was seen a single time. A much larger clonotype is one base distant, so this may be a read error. Here the CDR3 DNA reads TGCAGTGCTAGAAGGGAGAGGACCAACGTCCTGACTTTC. Protein sequence: CSARRERTNVLTF. V gene TRBV20-1 combines with J gene TRBJ2-6; D possibly corresponds to TRBD2 (5 bases). The CDR3 sequence is 13 residues long. The germline CDR1 and CDR2 sequences are DFQATT and SNEGSKA (reference sequence). Deletions cut 2 bases from V and 8 bases from J, with 10 bases between.

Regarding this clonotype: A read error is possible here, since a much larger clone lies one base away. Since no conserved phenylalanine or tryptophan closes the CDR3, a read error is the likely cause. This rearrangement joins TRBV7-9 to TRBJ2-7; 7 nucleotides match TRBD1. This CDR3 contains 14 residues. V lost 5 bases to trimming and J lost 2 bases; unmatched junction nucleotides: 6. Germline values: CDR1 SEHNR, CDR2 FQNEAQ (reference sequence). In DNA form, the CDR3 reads TGTGCCAGCAGCCCGATCGGGACAGCCTACGAGCAGTACTTA. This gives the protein CASSPIGTAYEQYL.